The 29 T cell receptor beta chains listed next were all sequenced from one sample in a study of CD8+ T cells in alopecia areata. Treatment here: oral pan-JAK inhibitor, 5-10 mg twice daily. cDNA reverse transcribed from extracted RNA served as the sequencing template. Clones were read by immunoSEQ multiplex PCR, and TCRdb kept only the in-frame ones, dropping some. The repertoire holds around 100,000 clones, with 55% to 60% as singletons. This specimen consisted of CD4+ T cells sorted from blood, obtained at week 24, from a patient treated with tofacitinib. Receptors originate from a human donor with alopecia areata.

In DNA, the CDR3 is TGTGCCAGCAGCTTCCGGGACGGGCAAGAGACCCAGTACTTC. As protein: CASSFRDGQETQYF. The chain links TRBV5-4 to TRBJ2-5; D possibly matches TRBD1 or TRBD2 (5 bases each). The V and J ends lost 2 bases and 2 bases respectively, with 10 bases between them. This CDR3 comprises 14 residues. Germline CDR1 and CDR2: SGHNT and YYREEE (reference sequence).

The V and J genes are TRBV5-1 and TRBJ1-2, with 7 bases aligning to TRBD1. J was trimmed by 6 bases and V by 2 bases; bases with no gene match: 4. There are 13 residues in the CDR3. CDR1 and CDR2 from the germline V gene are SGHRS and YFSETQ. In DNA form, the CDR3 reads TGCGCCAGCAGCTTTACTGGGACAGATGGCTACACCTTC. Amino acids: CASSFTGTDGYTF. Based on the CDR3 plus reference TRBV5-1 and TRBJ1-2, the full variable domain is KAGVTQTPRYLIKTRGQQVTLSCSPISGHRSVSWYQQTPGQGLQFLFEYFSETQRNKGNFPGRFSGRQFSNSRSEMNVSTLELGDSALYLCASSFTGTDGYTFGSGTRLTVV.

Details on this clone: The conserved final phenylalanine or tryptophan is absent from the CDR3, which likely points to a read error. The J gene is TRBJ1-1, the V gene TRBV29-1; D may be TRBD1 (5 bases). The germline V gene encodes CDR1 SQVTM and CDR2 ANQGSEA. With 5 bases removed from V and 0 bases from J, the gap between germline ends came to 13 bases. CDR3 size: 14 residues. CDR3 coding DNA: TGCAGCGTTTCCCGACAGACCATGAACACTGAAGCTTTCTCT. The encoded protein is CSVSRQTMNTEAFS.

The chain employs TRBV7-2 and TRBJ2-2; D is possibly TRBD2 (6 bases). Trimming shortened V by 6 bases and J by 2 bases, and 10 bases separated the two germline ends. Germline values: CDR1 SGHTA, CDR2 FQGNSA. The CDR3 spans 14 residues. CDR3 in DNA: TGTGCCAGCAGATCCGGGAGCAACACCGGGGAGCTGTTTTTT. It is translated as CASRSGSNTGELFF.

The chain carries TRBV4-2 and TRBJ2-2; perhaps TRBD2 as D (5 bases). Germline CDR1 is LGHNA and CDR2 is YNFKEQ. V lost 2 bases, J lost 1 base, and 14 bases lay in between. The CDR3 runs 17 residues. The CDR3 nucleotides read TGTGCCAGCAGCCAATACGCAGTAGCGCTGAACACCGGGGAGCTGTTTTTT. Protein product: CASSQYAVALNTGELFF.

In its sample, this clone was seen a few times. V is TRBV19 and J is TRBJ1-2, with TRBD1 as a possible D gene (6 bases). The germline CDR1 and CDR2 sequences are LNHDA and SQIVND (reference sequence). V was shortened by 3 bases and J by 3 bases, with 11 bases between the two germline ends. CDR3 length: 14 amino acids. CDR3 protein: CASSIRQDHYGYTF. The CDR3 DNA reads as TGTGCCAGTAGTATCCGACAGGACCACTATGGCTACACCTTC.

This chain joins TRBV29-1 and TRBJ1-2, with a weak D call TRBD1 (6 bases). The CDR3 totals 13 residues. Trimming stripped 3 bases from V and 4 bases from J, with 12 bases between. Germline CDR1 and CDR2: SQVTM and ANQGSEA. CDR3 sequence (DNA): TGCAGCGTTGAGGGAGTCAGGGGCTATGGCTACACCTTC. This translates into CSVEGVRGYGYTF.

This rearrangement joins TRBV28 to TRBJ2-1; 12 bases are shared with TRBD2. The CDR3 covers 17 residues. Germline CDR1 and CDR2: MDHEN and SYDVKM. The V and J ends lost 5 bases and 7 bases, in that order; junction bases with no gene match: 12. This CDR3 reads CASSLDRLAGERNEQFF. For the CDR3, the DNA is TGTGCCAGCAGTCTCGATCGACTAGCGGGGGAACGGAATGAGCAGTTCTTC.

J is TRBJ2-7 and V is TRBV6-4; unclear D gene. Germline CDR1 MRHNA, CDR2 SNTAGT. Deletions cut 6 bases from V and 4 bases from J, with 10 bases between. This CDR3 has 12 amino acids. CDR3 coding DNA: TGTGCCAGCAGCCCCACCATATACGAGCAGTACTTC. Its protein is CASSPTIYEQYF.

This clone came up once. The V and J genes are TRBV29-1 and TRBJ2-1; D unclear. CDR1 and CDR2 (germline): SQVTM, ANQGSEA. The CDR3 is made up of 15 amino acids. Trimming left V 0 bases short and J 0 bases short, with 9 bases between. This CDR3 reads CSVEEGPRSYNEQFF. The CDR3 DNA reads TGCAGCGTTGAAGAGGGCCCTCGCTCCTACAATGAGCAGTTCTTC.

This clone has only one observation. The CDR3 DNA follows: TGTGCCTGGAGTGGAGGGGGCAAGAGGAGCTACACCTTC. Its translation is CAWSGGGKRSYTF. V gene TRBV30 combines with J gene TRBJ1-2, with 7 nucleotides matching TRBD1. The CDR3 consists of 13 residues. CDR1 is GTSNPN, CDR2 SVGIG, per germline (reference sequence). V lost 1 base and J lost 9; bases outside the gene matches: 8. Full variable domain (missing parts from reference TRBV30 and TRBJ1-2): SQTIHQWPATLVQPVGSPLSLECTVEGTSNPNLYWYRQAAGRGLQLLFYSVGIGQISSEVPQNLSASRPQDRQFILSSKKLLLSDSGFYLCAWSGGGKRSYTFGSGTRLTVV.

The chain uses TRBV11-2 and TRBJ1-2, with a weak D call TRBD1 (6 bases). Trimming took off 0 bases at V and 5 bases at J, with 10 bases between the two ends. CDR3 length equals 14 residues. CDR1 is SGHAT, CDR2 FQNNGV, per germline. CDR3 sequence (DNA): TGTGCCAGCAGCTTAGATCGGAGGGGGTATGGCTACACCTTC. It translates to CASSLDRRGYGYTF.

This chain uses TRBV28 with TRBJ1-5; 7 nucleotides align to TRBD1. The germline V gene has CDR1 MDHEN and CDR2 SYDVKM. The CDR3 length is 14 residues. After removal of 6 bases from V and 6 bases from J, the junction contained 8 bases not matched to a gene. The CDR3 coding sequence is TGTGCCAGCAGGAAAGGAGGGGGCGGTCAGCCCCAGCATTTT. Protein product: CASRKGGGGQPQHF.

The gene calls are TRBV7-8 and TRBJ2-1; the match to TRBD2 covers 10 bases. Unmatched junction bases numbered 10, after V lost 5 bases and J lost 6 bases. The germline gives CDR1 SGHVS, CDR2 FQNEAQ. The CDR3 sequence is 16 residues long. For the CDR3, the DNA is TGTGCCAGCAGCCATACCTTTAGCGGGGGGACCAATGAGCAGTTCTTC. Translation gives CASSHTFSGGTNEQFF.

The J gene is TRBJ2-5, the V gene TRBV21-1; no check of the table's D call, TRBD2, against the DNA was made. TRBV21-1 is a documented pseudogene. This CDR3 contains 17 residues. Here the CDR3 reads CASSKGDFRGGRKTQYF. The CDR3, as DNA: TGTGCCAGCAGCAAAGGGGATTTTCGGGGGGGCCGAAAGACCCAGTACTTC.

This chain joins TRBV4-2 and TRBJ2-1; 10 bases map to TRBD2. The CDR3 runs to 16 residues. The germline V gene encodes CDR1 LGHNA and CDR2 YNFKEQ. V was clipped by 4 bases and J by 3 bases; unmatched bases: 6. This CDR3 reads CASSLTASGGYNEQFF. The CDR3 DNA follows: TGTGCCAGCAGCCTTACTGCTAGCGGGGGCTACAATGAGCAGTTCTTC.

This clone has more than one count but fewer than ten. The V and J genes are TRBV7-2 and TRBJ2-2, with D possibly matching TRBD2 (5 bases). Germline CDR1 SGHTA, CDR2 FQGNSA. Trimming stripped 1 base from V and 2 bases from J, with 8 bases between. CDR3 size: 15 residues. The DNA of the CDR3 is TGTGCCAGCAGCTTAGGGGCGGGTAACACCGGGGAGCTGTTTTTT. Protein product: CASSLGAGNTGELFF.

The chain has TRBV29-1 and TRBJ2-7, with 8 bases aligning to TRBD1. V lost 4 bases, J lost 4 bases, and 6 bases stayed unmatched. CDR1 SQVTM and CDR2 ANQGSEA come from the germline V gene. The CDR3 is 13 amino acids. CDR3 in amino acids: CSVGRTGKYEQYF. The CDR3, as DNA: TGCAGCGTTGGTAGGACAGGGAAGTACGAGCAGTACTTC.

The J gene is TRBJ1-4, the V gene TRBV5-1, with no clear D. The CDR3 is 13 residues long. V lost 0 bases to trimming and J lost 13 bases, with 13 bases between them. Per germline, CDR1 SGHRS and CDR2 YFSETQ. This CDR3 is CASSLGPESGLFF. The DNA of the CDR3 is TGCGCCAGCAGCTTGGGCCCCGAAAGTGGACTGTTTTTT.

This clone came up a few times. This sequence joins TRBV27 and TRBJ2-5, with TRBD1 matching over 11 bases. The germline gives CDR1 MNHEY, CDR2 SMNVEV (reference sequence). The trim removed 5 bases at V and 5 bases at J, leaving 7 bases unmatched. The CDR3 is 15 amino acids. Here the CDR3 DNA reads TGTGCCAGCAGTAACGCGGGACAGGGGGGGGAGACCCAGTACTTC. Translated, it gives CASSNAGQGGETQYF.

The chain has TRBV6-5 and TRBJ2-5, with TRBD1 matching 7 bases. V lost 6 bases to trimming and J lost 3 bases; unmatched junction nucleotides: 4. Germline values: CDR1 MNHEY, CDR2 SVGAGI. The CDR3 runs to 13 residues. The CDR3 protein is CASSLTGEETQYF. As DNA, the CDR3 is TGTGCCAGCAGCCTAACAGGGGAAGAGACCCAGTACTTC.

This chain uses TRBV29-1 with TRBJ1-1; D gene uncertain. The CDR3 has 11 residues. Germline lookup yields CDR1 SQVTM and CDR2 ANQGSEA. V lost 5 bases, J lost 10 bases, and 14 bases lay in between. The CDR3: CSVLGGEGAFF. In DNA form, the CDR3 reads TGCAGCGTTCTAGGCGGGGAGGGAGCTTTCTTT.

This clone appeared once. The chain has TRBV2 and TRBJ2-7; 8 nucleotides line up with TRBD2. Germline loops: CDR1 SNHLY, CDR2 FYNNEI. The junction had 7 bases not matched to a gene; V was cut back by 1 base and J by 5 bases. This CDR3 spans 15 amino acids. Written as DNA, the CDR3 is TGTGCCAGCAGTGAAGAGGGCGGGGGGATCGACGAGCAGTACTTC. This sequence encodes CASSEEGGGIDEQYF.

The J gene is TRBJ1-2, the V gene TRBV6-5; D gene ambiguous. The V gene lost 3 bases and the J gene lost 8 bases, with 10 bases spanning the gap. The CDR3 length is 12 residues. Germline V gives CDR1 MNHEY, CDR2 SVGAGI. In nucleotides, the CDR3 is TGTGCCAGCAGTTATGTGGGTGAAGGCTACACCTTC. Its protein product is CASSYVGEGYTF.

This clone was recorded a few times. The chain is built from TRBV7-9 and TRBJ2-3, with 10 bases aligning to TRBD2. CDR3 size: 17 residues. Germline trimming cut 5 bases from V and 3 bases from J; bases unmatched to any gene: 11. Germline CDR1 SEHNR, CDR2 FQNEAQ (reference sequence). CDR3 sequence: CASSPGSGGPRTDTQYF. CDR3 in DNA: TGTGCCAGCAGCCCCGGTAGCGGGGGGCCCCGGACAGATACGCAGTATTTT.

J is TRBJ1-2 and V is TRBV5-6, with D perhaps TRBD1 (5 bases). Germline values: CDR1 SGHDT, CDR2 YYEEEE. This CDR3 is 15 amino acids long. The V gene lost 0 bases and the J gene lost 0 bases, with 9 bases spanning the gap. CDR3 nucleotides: TGTGCCAGCAGCTTGGTAGGGGAGACTAACTATGGCTACACCTTC. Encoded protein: CASSLVGETNYGYTF.

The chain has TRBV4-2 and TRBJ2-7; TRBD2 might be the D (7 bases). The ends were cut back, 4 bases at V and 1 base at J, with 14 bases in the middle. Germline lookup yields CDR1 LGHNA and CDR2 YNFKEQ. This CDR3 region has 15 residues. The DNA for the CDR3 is TGTGCCAGCAGCCCCGGGGGGCTTCAGTCCTACGAGCAGTACTTC. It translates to CASSPGGLQSYEQYF.

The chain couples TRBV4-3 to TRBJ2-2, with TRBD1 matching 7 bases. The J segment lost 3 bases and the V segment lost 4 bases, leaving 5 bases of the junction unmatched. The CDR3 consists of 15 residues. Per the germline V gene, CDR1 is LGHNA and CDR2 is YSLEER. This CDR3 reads CASSPNRGDTGELFF. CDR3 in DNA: TGCGCCAGCAGCCCCAACAGGGGAGACACCGGGGAGCTGTTTTTT.

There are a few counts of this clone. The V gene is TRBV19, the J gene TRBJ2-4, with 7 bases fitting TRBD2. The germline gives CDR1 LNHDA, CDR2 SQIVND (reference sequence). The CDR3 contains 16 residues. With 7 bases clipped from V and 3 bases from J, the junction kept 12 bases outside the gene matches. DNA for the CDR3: TGTGCCAGTAAAGATGGAGCGGGGCAGCACAAAAACATTCAGTACTTC. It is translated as CASKDGAGQHKNIQYF.